Each of the 22 T cell receptor beta chains below was sequenced from the same sample in a study of blood T cell repertoires in COVID-19. The method was immunoSEQ multiplex PCR; TCRdb's version includes in-frame clones alone and lacks a portion of them. The sample shows 150,000 to 200,000 clones, nearly 90% of them seen only once. Sequenced input: peripheral blood. The origin of the receptors is a man younger than 30 who had recovered from COVID-19.

The chain is built from TRBV7-2 and TRBJ1-2; D remains ambiguous. CDR3 length equals 13 residues. V lost 2 bases and J 8 bases, leaving 12 bases between the germline ends. CDR1 SGHTA and CDR2 FQGNSA come from the germline V gene. The CDR3 DNA reads as TGTGCCAGCAGCTTAAGTTACCTCCTAGGCTACACCTTC. It yields the protein CASSLSYLLGYTF. Drawing the rest from reference TRBV7-2 and TRBJ1-2, the complete variable domain is GAGVSQSPSNKVTEKGKDVELRCDPISGHTALYWYRQSLGQGLEFLIYFQGNSAPDKSGLPSDRFSAERTGGSVSTLTIQRTQQEDSAVYLCASSLSYLLGYTFGSGTRLTVV.

V usage is TRBV28 and J usage is TRBJ1-2; no clear D gene. Trimming shortened V by 3 bases and J by 5 bases, and 7 bases separated the two germline ends. Germline V lookup: CDR1 MDHEN, CDR2 SYDVKM. There are 12 residues in the CDR3. The CDR3 loop reads CASSLKEYGYTF. The CDR3 nucleotides read TGTGCCAGCAGTTTGAAGGAGTATGGCTACACCTTC.

The V call is TRBV5-1, the J call TRBJ1-2; possibly TRBD1 for D (6 bases). Germline CDR1 reads SGHRS; CDR2 reads YFSETQ. V gave up 0 bases and J gave up 4 bases, with 10 bases separating them. The CDR3 contains 14 residues. The DNA of the CDR3 is TGCGCCAGCAGCTTGGCGGACAGCTCCTATGGCTACACCTTC. Protein sequence: CASSLADSSYGYTF.

This clone was detected once. This chain joins TRBV3-1 (or the pseudogene TRBV3-2) and TRBJ2-3, with 10 nucleotides matching TRBD2. The germline CDR1 and CDR2 sequences are LGHDT and YNNKEL (reference sequence). Trimming at V came to 4 bases and at J to 2 bases, leaving 6 bases not matched to a gene. The CDR3 is made up of 16 amino acids. CDR3 DNA sequence: TGTGCCAGCAGCCCCTGGACTAGCGGAGCCACAGATACGCAGTATTTT. Translating gives CASSPWTSGATDTQYF.

The CDR3 reads CASSYRGSSYNEQFF. The CDR3 bases are TGTGCCAGCAGTTACCGGGGGAGCTCCTACAATGAGCAGTTCTTC. J is TRBJ2-1 and V is TRBV28; TRBD2 might be the D (6 bases). Germline V gene sequence: CDR1 MDHEN, CDR2 SYDVKM. The CDR3 consists of 15 residues. The V end was cut by 4 bases, the J end by 0 bases, with 10 bases between.

This chain links TRBV2 with TRBJ1-4; TRBD1 matches at 8 bases. V dropped 2 bases and J dropped 10; count of bases not matched to a gene: 18. Germline CDR1 SNHLY, CDR2 FYNNEI. The CDR3 is 18 amino acids. The DNA for the CDR3 is TGTGCCAGCAGTGAAACCCCCATCGGGACAGGAGTTTCTGGAAAACTGTTTTTT. Translating gives CASSETPIGTGVSGKLFF.

A single count supports this clone. The chain couples TRBV12-5 to TRBJ2-7; D is unresolved. This CDR3 comprises 13 residues. Germline V gene data show CDR1 as LGHNT and CDR2 as FRNRAP. The V end lost 0 bases, the J end lost 6 bases, and 9 bases lay between the germline ends. The CDR3 nucleotides read TGTGCTAGTGGTTTGGTACTGAGTAGCGAGCAGTACTTC. As protein: CASGLVLSSEQYF. Supplemented by reference TRBV12-5 and TRBJ2-7, the full variable domain reads DARVTQTPRHKVTEMGQEVTMRCQPILGHNTVFWYRQTMMQGLELLAYFRNRAPLDDSGMPKDRFSAEMPDATLATLKIQPSEPRDSAVYFCASGLVLSSEQYFGPGTRLTVT.

The rearrangement links TRBV2 to TRBJ2-3; tentative D call: TRBD2 (5 bases). Per germline, CDR1 SNHLY and CDR2 FYNNEI. The CDR3 is 18 amino acids. V was cut by 1 base and J by 1 base, with 18 bases left in between. The CDR3 sequence is CASSEVGTWEPRTDTQYF. The CDR3 DNA reads as TGTGCCAGCAGTGAAGTGGGTACGTGGGAGCCACGCACAGATACGCAGTATTTT.

Written as DNA, the CDR3 is TGTGCCTGGGGGTGGGGGGACGGCCCCGAGCAGTACTTC. Protein sequence: CAWGWGDGPEQYF. The rearrangement joins TRBV30 to TRBJ2-7; a possible D gene is TRBD2 (6 bases). This CDR3 has 13 amino acids. CDR1 and CDR2 from the germline V gene are GTSNPN and SVGIG (reference sequence). V gave up 5 bases and J gave up 6 bases, with 17 bases separating them.

The rearrangement joins TRBV25-1 to TRBJ1-4; the match to TRBD1 covers 10 bases. V lost 4 bases and J lost 10; bases outside the gene matches: 6. CDR1 is MGHDK and CDR2 is SYGVNS in the germline V gene. The CDR3 length is 14 residues. The CDR3 here is CASSGNRDRGKLFF. CDR3 DNA sequence: TGTGCCAGCAGTGGTAACCGGGACAGGGGAAAACTGTTTTTT.

V is TRBV7-8 and J is TRBJ1-5; D gene ambiguous. Trimming pared 5 bases from V and 0 bases from J, leaving 11 bases between. Germline V gene lookup returns CDR1 SGHVS and CDR2 FQNEAQ. The CDR3 contains 15 residues. CDR3 DNA sequence: TGTGCCAGCAGCCAGGAGGGCGGTAGCAATCAGCCCCAGCATTTT. Amino acids: CASSQEGGSNQPQHF.

The V gene is TRBV7-2, the J gene TRBJ1-5, with D unclear. The CDR3 loop spans 13 amino acids. Germline loops: CDR1 SGHTA, CDR2 FQGNSA. V was shortened by 4 bases and J by 2 bases, with 6 bases between the two germline ends. The CDR3, as DNA: TGTGCCAGCAGCTCGAGGGGCAATCAGCCCCAGCATTTT. Protein product: CASSSRGNQPQHF.

The chain combines TRBV9 with TRBJ2-5; TRBD2 aligns across 11 bases. The CDR3 has 17 residues. The germline CDR1 and CDR2 sequences are SGDLS and YYNGEE. Unmatched junction bases numbered 8, after V lost 2 bases and J lost 2 bases. CDR3 amino acids: CASSVSGRAGPQETQYF. The CDR3 DNA sequence: TGTGCCAGCAGCGTTAGCGGGAGGGCGGGTCCGCAAGAGACCCAGTACTTC. The full variable domain, its missing parts supplied by reference TRBV9 and TRBJ2-5, is DSGVTQTPKHLITATGQRVTLRCSPRSGDLSVYWYQQSLDQGLQFLIQYYNGEERAKGNILERFSAQQFPDLHSELNLSSLELGDSALYFCASSVSGRAGPQETQYFGPGTRLLVL.

V usage is TRBV5-4 and J usage is TRBJ2-1; D may be TRBD2 (6 bases). The V gene lost 6 bases and the J gene lost 1 base, with 14 bases spanning the gap. The CDR3 is 15 residues long. CDR1 SGHNT and CDR2 YYREEE come from the germline V gene (reference sequence). The CDR3 coding sequence is TGTGCCAGCACCACCGGACGGGAGTCCTACAATGAGCAGTTCTTC. Amino acid sequence: CASTTGRESYNEQFF.

The chain recombines TRBV9 with TRBJ1-6, with D unclear. This CDR3 spans 13 amino acids. CDR1 and CDR2 (germline): SGDLS, YYNGEE. V was shortened by 3 bases and J by 7 bases, with 8 bases between the two germline ends. CDR3 DNA: TGTGCCAGCAGCGCACAGACCAATTCACCCCTCCACTTT. Its protein is CASSAQTNSPLHF. The full variable domain, in which reference TRBV9 and TRBJ1-6 provide the parts outside the CDR3, is DSGVTQTPKHLITATGQRVTLRCSPRSGDLSVYWYQQSLDQGLQFLIQYYNGEERAKGNILERFSAQQFPDLHSELNLSSLELGDSALYFCASSAQTNSPLHFGNGTRLTVT.

This chain uses TRBV20-1 with TRBJ2-1; D is perhaps TRBD2 (5 bases). Germline assignment: CDR1 DFQATT and CDR2 SNEGSKA (reference sequence). V dropped 6 bases and J dropped 7 bases, with 10 bases sitting between them. The CDR3 is 11 amino acids. CDR3 loop: CSASGANEQFF. CDR3 coding DNA: TGCAGTGCGAGCGGCGCTAATGAGCAGTTCTTC.

The V and J genes are TRBV6-2 or TRBV6-3 and TRBJ1-1; 7 bases are a match to TRBD1. CDR1 and CDR2 (germline): MNHEY, SVGEGT. This CDR3 is built from 13 residues. Germline trimming cut 6 bases from V and 3 bases from J; bases unmatched to any gene: 4. The chain's CDR3 is CASSGTAYTEAFF. In nucleotides, the CDR3 is TGTGCCAGCAGCGGGACAGCATACACTGAAGCTTTCTTT.

The genes are TRBV5-4 and TRBJ2-3; D unresolved. Germline CDR1 reads SGHNT; CDR2 reads YYREEE (reference sequence). The CDR3 totals 17 residues. The V end was cut by 0 bases, the J end by 0 bases, with 14 bases between. The CDR3 coding sequence is TGTGCCAGCAGCTTGGCCCTCGGCGGTTCTAGCACAGATACGCAGTATTTT. This translates into CASSLALGGSSTDTQYF.

This clone was found once. The V and J genes are TRBV3-1 (or the pseudogene TRBV3-2) and TRBJ2-1; D is possibly TRBD2 (5 bases). Trimming took 3 bases from V and 4 from J, leaving 7 bases between them. The CDR3 length is 13 residues. CDR1 is LGHDT, CDR2 YNNKEL, per germline (reference sequence). The CDR3 reads CASSQTGYNEQFF. The CDR3 DNA reads TGTGCCAGCAGCCAGACGGGGTACAATGAGCAGTTCTTC.

The chain is built from TRBV7-9 and TRBJ2-1; 10 bases map to TRBD2. CDR1 and CDR2 from the germline V gene are SEHNR and FQNEAQ (reference sequence). V lost 1 base to trimming and J lost 8 bases; unmatched junction nucleotides: 5. The CDR3 has 15 residues. The CDR3 loop is CASSLGTSGTDEQFF. In nucleotides, the CDR3 is TGTGCCAGCAGCTTAGGAACTAGCGGGACAGATGAGCAGTTCTTC.

The chain carries TRBV18 and TRBJ2-5; 11 bases match TRBD2. With 2 bases clipped from V and 4 bases from J, the junction kept 6 bases outside the gene matches. Germline V CDR1 and CDR2: KGHSH, LQKENI. The CDR3 loop spans 16 amino acids. This CDR3 is CASSPGLAGSPETQYF. DNA for the CDR3: TGTGCCAGCTCACCAGGACTAGCGGGTAGTCCAGAGACCCAGTACTTC.

The genes are TRBV7-9 and TRBJ2-4; D gene ambiguous. Germline values: CDR1 SEHNR, CDR2 FQNEAQ (reference sequence). The CDR3 is made up of 15 amino acids. V lost 3 bases and J 0 bases, leaving 9 bases between the germline ends. The CDR3 coding sequence is TGTGCCAGCAGCTTCTCTACTCTAGCCAAAAACATTCAGTACTTC. Its translation: CASSFSTLAKNIQYF.